This TCR beta chain was retrieved from a study of cytomegalovirus exposure and HLA in healthy donors. Overall study: As released early, the data held approximately 80 million unique TCRs from HLA-typed donors. In terms of ancestry, the Caucasian-associated cluster contained 75% to 85% of the roughly 400 genotyped donors.

Findings and caveats of the study: As a later analysis revealed, the rate of TCR association differed by HLA locus, with DRB1 most and HLA-C fewest. Presence/absence analyses rested on an assumption that sequencing depth was roughly uniform across donors.

To note about this clone: The antigen remains undetermined.

PCR primers comprised 60 Vbeta and 13 Jbeta primers. Produced via immunoSEQ multiplex PCR; TCRdb's table is partial and in-frame only. The sample's table shows around 140,000 clones. This CDR3 region has 17 residues. The ends lost 2 bases at V and 1 base at J; junction bases unmatched: 6. Germline V gene lookup returns CDR1 SGHRS and CDR2 YFSETQ. The J gene is TRBJ2-2, the V gene TRBV5-1; TRBD1 agrees at 9 bases. The sequenced sample was PBMCs. This clonotype was obtained from a woman aged 18 to 35 in good health and CMV-seronegative. For the CDR3, the DNA is TGCGCCAGCAGCTTTCGGACAGGGGAGATGAACACCGGGGAGCTGTTTTTT. Its protein is CASSFRTGEMNTGELFF.